This T cell receptor (beta chain) was obtained from a study of regulatory T cells in long-lasting Graves disease. Study observations and caveats: Persistent patients had more shared public clonotypes (around 2,500) than new patients (around 950).

A remark on this clonotype: The antigen remains unidentified.

The time point is: newly diagnosed GD, antithyroid drugs for less than 3 months. Researchers made the TCR library from RNA that was extracted from PBMCs. The patients included were those that came from an endocrinology department in Xi'an, China. The authors built TCR beta libraries using iRepertoire HTBI primers and Arm-PCR of CDR3 regions. TCRdb itself ran the multiplex PCR reads through MiXCR, one entry per CDR3 protein. The repertoire has roughly 500,000 distinct CDR3 sequences, about 14% of them found once; the top ten carry about 15%. This CDR3 contains 17 residues. Germline V gives CDR1 SGHTA, CDR2 FQGNSA. V trimming: 6 bases; J trimming: 2 bases; junction bases outside the gene matches: 13. These data were also filed under a second study, of T cells in Graves' hyperthyroidism and ophthalmopathy.

Sequences were derived from peripheral blood mononuclear cells (PBMCs), sampled at new diagnosis, from a patient treated with antithyroid drugs. This sequence joins TRBV7-2 and TRBJ2-3; TRBD1 matches 8 bases. The sequence was collected from a woman between 50 and 59 years old with Graves disease. The CDR3 region is CASRHPPGQVNTDTQYF. The CDR3, as DNA: TGTGCCAGCAGACATCCTCCGGGACAGGTGAACACAGATACGCAGTATTTT.